These T cell receptor beta chains were read from a single sample in a study of tumor-infiltrating lymphocytes in primary liver carcinoma. One entry per CDR3 protein results from TCRdb running MiXCR on the multiplex PCR reads. The table records 90,000 to 150,000 distinct CDR3 sequences, around 70% of them present only once. The sequencing sample was made of tumor-adjacent normal liver tissue. These receptors were collected from a woman aged 55-69 years with primary liver carcinoma and hepatitis B virus infection. CDR3s include the opening cysteine and the closing phenylalanine or tryptophan. Each record gives: V gene, J gene, clone size, D gene, CDR3 protein, CDR3 DNA. A D gene is named only where the DNA matches it firmly. A clone size is listed for some rows: how often the clone was seen (once, few, many), or a class if it is expanded.

TRBV7-9	TRBJ2-3	.	.	CASSLLEAQYF	TGTGCCAGCAGCCTCCTTGAGGCGCAGTATTTT
TRBV6-6	TRBJ2-5	.	.	CDSSSPGSNQEIQYF	TGTGACAGTAGCTCCCCTGGATCGAACCAAGAGATCCAGTACTTC
TRBV28	TRBJ2-3	.	.	CASSLLGITDTQYF	TGTGCCAGCAGTTTACTGGGCATCACAGATACGCAGTATTTT
TRBV29-1	TRBJ2-7	.	.	CSVEDKGREQCF	TGTAGCGTTGAAGACAAAGGCCGGGAGCAGTGCTTC
TRBV5-6	TRBJ2-5	.	.	CASSPLQGTKAQYF	TGTGCCAGCAGCCCCCTTCAGGGCACCAAGGCCCAGTACTTC
TRBV6-9	TRBJ2-3	.	TRBD2	CASSYGTSGSPDTQYF	TGTGCCAGCAGTTACGGGACTAGTGGGAGCCCAGATACGCAGTATTTT
TRBV10-3	TRBJ2-3	many	TRBD1	CAITGTGGADTQYF	TGTGCCATCACCGGGACAGGGGGCGCAGATACGCAGTATTTT
TRBV4-1	TRBJ1-1	.	.	CAISAGNTEALF	TGTGCCATCAGCGCAGGGAACACTGAAGCTTTATTT
TRBV11-2	TRBJ2-5	.	.	CASSYSRGRGRETQYF	TGTGCCAGCAGCTACTCCCGTGGAAGAGGGCGAGAGACCCAGTACTTC
TRBV5-8	TRBJ1-5	.	.	CASSDRTVGNQPQHF	TGCGCCAGCAGCGACAGGACCGTTGGCAATCAGCCCCAGCATTTT
TRBV21-1	TRBJ1-5	medium-sized	.	CASIDGLRSQPQHF	TGTGCCAGCATCGATGGGTTAAGGAGTCAGCCCCAGCATTTT
TRBV11-2	TRBJ1-3	.	.	CGGSHGAGGNTIYF	TGTGGCGGCAGCCATGGGGCGGGCGGAAACACCATTTATTTT
TRBV5-4	TRBJ2-2	many	.	CASSFKGLNTGELFF	TGTGCCAGCAGCTTTAAGGGGCTAAACACCGGGGAGCTGTTTTTT
TRBV6-1	TRBJ1-2	.	.	CVSSDAGYGYTF	TGTGTCAGCAGTGATGCCGGCTATGGCTACACCTTC
TRBV14	TRBJ1-1	many	.	CASSQVGEPFF	TGTGCCAGCAGCCAAGTAGGTGAACCTTTCTTT
TRBV5-1	TRBJ2-5	few	.	CASSWGTGLGETQYF	TGCGCCAGCAGCTGGGGGACGGGACTGGGAGAGACCCAGTACTTC
TRBV11-2	TRBJ2-1	.	.	CASSRLTSGYNEQFF	TGTGCAAGCAGTCGACTAACGTCGGGATACAATGAGCAGTTCTTC
TRBV11-2	TRBJ2-5	.	TRBD2	CVSTLEGGDEETQYF	TGTGTCAGCACCTTAGAGGGAGGGGATGAAGAGACCCAGTACTTC
TRBV29-1	TRBJ2-3	.	TRBD2	CSVTSGSTNTQYF	TGCAGCGTCACTAGCGGTAGTACAAATACGCAGTATTTT
TRBV6-5	TRBJ1-2	many	.	CASRSGTDYGYTF	TGTGCCAGCAGGTCCGGGACGGACTATGGCTACACCTTC
TRBV28	TRBJ2-3	many	TRBD2	CASSSRLAGEVDTQYF	TGTGCCAGCAGTTCCCGACTAGCGGGAGAGGTAGATACGCAGTATTTT
TRBV12-3/TRBV12-4	TRBJ1-1	.	.	CASCEGEGAFF	TGTGCCAGCTGCGAGGGGGAGGGTGCTTTCTTT
TRBV6-5	TRBJ2-1	.	.	CAGSPGQPTYNEQSF	TGTGCCGGCAGTCCCGGACAGCCGACCTACAATGAGCAGTCCTTC
TRBV11-3	TRBJ2-5	medium-sized	.	CASSPRSRYQETQYF	TGTGCCAGCAGCCCCCGGTCCAGGTACCAAGAGACCCAGTACTTC
TRBV7-9	TRBJ1-5	many	.	CASSSVGEGNQPQHF	TGTGCCAGCAGCTCCGTGGGGGAGGGCAATCAGCCCCAGCATTTT
TRBV7-9	TRBJ2-2	.	TRBD2	CASSPTSGRIYTGELFF	TGTGCCAGCAGTCCGACTAGCGGGAGGATCTACACCGGGGAGCTGTTTTTT
TRBV24-1	TRBJ2-1	.	TRBD2	CATSGASGRPPYNEQFF	TGTGCCACCAGTGGGGCTAGCGGGAGGCCACCCTACAATGAGCAGTTCTTC
TRBV12-3/TRBV12-4	TRBJ2-7	once	.	CASTSDSGSYEQYF	TGTGCCAGCACCAGTGACTCCGGCTCCTATGAGCAGTACTTC
TRBV28	TRBJ2-1	many	TRBD2	CASSALKGLAIYNEQFF	TGTGCCAGCAGTGCGTTGAAGGGACTAGCGATCTACAATGAGCAGTTCTTC
TRBV11-2	TRBJ2-3	.	.	CASSFGRVPARDTQYF	TGTGCCAGCAGCTTCGGTCGGGTGCCCGCACGTGATACGCAGTATTTT
TRBV20-1	TRBJ2-4	.	TRBD1	CSASTPGQAGNIQYF	TGCAGTGCTAGTACCCCGGGACAGGCTGGAAACATTCAGTACTTC
TRBV11-3	TRBJ2-3	.	.	CASRLDLHTTDTQYF	TGTGCCAGCAGATTAGATCTACATACTACGGATACGCAGTATTTT
TRBV29-1	TRBJ1-6	.	.	CNLYRVYNSHLHF	TGCAACCTATACAGGGTTTATAATTCACACCTTCACTTT
TRBV11-2	TRBJ2-2	.	.	CVSSDGRNANTGELFF	TGTGTCAGCAGCGACGGCCGCAACGCGAACACCGGGGAGCTGTTTTTT
TRBV4-2	TRBJ2-3	.	.	CASSQEGPAGAWTDMQYF	TGTGCCAGCAGCCAAGAAGGCCCAGCAGGAGCTTGGACAGATATGCAGTATTTT
TRBV6-5	TRBJ2-5	.	.	CASNTGGWETQYF	TGTGCCAGCAACACTGGGGGTTGGGAGACCCAGTACTTC
TRBV6-2/TRBV6-3	TRBJ2-1	.	.	CASRMTADNEQFF	TGTGCCAGCAGGATGACTGCAGACAACGAGCAGTTCTTC
TRBV12-3/TRBV12-4	TRBJ1-2	.	.	CASSLWTIYGYTF	TGTGCCAGCAGTTTGTGGACCATCTATGGCTACACCTTC
TRBV11-2	TRBJ2-3	.	.	CASSWGTSTDTQYF	TGTGCCAGTAGCTGGGGCACTAGCACAGATACGCAGTATTTT
TRBV6-1	TRBJ2-7	.	.	CASRETITYEQYF	TGCGCCAGCCGTGAAACGATTACCTACGAGCAGTACTTC
TRBV12-3/TRBV12-4	TRBJ2-1	.	TRBD2	CTSTMGLAGLNEQFF	TGTACCAGCACTATGGGGCTAGCGGGACTCAATGAGCAGTTCTTC
TRBV11-2	TRBJ1-1	.	.	CASSFGGMDTEAFF	TGTGCCAGCAGCTTCGGGGGCATGGACACTGAAGCTTTCTTT
TRBV20-1	TRBJ2-1	.	TRBD2	CSANVKASGSEQFF	TGCAGTGCTAACGTCAAGGCTAGCGGGAGTGAGCAGTTCTTC
TRBV28	TRBJ2-7	.	TRBD2	CASSWTSGGLAYEQYF	TGTGCCAGCAGTTGGACTAGCGGGGGCCTGGCCTACGAGCAGTACTTC
TRBV6-1	TRBJ2-1	.	TRBD1	CANSLDRILAGQFF	TGTGCGAACAGTTTGGACAGGATCTTGGCCGGGCAGTTCTTC
TRBV28	TRBJ1-1	many	TRBD1	CASSIRTGDTEAFF	TGTGCCAGCAGTATTAGGACAGGGGACACTGAAGCTTTCTTT
TRBV5-1	TRBJ2-1	.	.	CTSSPDRDRGWGEQFF	TGCACCAGCAGCCCCGACCGGGACCGGGGTTGGGGTGAGCAGTTCTTC
TRBV7-9	TRBJ2-7	.	.	CTSSPRGGYEQYF	TGTACCAGCAGCCCAAGAGGCGGCTACGAGCAGTACTTT
TRBV4-1	TRBJ2-5	.	.	CASSLDSVLMETQYF	TGCGCCAGCAGCCTGGATAGCGTCCTGATGGAGACCCAGTACTTC
TRBV19	TRBJ1-3	few	TRBD1	CASSPTGEGNTIYF	TGTGCCAGTAGCCCCACAGGGGAAGGAAACACCATATATTTT
TRBV11-2	TRBJ2-1	.	TRBD2	CVSGRGPKSYNEQFF	TGTGTCAGCGGGAGGGGACCGAAGTCCTACAATGAACAGTTCTTC
TRBV11-1	TRBJ2-1	.	.	CASSYRDTVIDEQFF	TGTGCCAGCAGCTACCGGGACACGGTCATCGACGAGCAGTTTTTC
TRBV7-9	TRBJ2-1	.	.	CASTPSVENEQFF	TGTGCCAGCACCCCGTCGGTAGAGAATGAGCAGTTCTTC
TRBV4-1	TRBJ2-6	.	TRBD2	CASSQAGASSGASVLTF	TGCGCCAGCAGCCAGGCGGGAGCCTCCTCTGGGGCCAGTGTCCTGACTTTC
TRBV5-1	TRBJ2-1	.	.	CANSRRRLYNEQFF	TGCGCCAACAGCCGGCGCCGGTTGTACAATGAGCAGTTCTTC
TRBV11-3	TRBJ2-6	once	.	CASSFGGSARANVLTF	TGTGCCAGCAGCTTCGGTGGGTCGGCTAGGGCTAACGTCCTGACTTTC